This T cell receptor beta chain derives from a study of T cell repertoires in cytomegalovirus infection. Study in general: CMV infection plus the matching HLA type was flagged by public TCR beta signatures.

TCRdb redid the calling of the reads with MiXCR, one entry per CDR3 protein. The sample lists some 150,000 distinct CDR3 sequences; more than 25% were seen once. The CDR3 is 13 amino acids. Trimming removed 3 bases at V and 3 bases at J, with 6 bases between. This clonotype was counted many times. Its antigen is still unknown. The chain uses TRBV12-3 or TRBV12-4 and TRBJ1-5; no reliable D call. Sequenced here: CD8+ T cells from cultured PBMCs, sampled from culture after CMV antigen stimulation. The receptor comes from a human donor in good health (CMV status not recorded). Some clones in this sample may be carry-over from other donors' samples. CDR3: CASSFINNQPQHF. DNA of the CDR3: TGTGCCAGCAGTTTTATTAACAATCAGCCCCAGCATTTT.